This TCR beta chain was obtained from a study of OX40 agonist ivuxolimab in advanced cancers. Trimming removed 3 bases at V and 4 bases at J, with 8 bases between. Germline CDR1 and CDR2: SGHKS and YYEKEE (reference sequence). CDR3 length: 13 amino acids. The timepoints at which blood was sampled were baseline, cycle 4 day 1, and cycle 7 day 1. Profiling relied on immunoSEQ multiplex PCR, and the TCRdb table lists in-frame clones only, not all of them. Here the sample spans some 38,000 clones, approximately 90% being singletons. To note about this clone: Its antigen is unknown.

Study-wide results and caveats: Low normalized clonal expansion also occurred in some nonresponding patients. Expanded peripheral T cell antigen specificity was not determined.

The rearrangement uses TRBV5-5 and TRBJ1-5; no clear D. This receptor was identified in an adult with an advanced solid tumor such as melanoma, head and neck, liver or kidney cancer. Sequences were derived from CD4+ or CD8+ T cells sorted from blood, sampled in a trial of the OX40 agonist ivuxolimab. CDR3 bases: TGTGCCAGCAGCTATGCAGCGAATCAGCCCCAGCATTTT. It yields the protein CASSYAANQPQHF. Filled out from reference TRBV5-5 and TRBJ1-5, the complete variable domain reads DAGVTQSPTHLIKTRGQQVTLRCSPISGHKSVSWYQQVLGQGPQFIFQYYEKEERGRGNFPDRFSARQFPNYSSELNVNALLLGDSALYLCASSYAANQPQHFGDGTRLSIL.